The next 2 T cell receptor beta chains were all read from a single sample in a study of T-cell reconstitution after alpha-beta-depleted transplantation in children. Unique molecular identifiers were used to barcode this TCRbeta library. TCRdb re-called the PCR reads through MiXCR, storing one row per CDR3 protein. Among approximately 89,000 distinct CDR3 sequences listed, less than 20% were seen once. Sequenced material: PBMCs, mostly from graft donor cells, taken 180 days after TCRalphabeta/CD19-depleted stem cell transplant. The receptors here all came from a male patient aged 2-15 years who had a stem cell transplant for acute lymphoblastic leukemia, so the T cells may come from the graft donor.

This clonotype was seen repeatedly, ten times or more. The rearrangement joins TRBV11-1 to TRBJ1-2, with unresolved D. Germline CDR1 and CDR2: SGHAT and FQDESV (reference sequence). V lost 6 bases, J lost 7 bases, and 9 bases lay in between. The CDR3 has 11 amino acids. For the CDR3, the DNA is TGTGCCAGCAGTGGAGCGCTTGGCTACACCTTC. Its protein product is CASSGALGYTF.

This clonotype has only a few counts. The chain has TRBV4-2 and TRBJ1-2, with 7 bases lining up with TRBD1. The V gene end was trimmed by 0 bases and the J gene end by 3 bases; junction bases not matched to a gene: 4. Germline V CDR1 and CDR2: LGHNA, YNFKEQ. This CDR3 has 15 residues. CDR3 region: CASSQDPGTDYGYTF. The CDR3 coding sequence is TGTGCCAGCAGCCAAGATCCCGGGACAGACTATGGCTACACCTTC.